The sample holds many counts of the clone carrying this TCR beta chain. Its antigen is unidentified. All unsorted peripheral T cells were captured because whole blood was used without fractionation. These data are taken from a study of HIV-infected patients and healthy controls. Study results and caveats: HIV+ repertoires were severely depleted of MAIT alpha-chain CDR3s, unlike healthy controls. CDR3 sharing between individuals was lower in HIV-infected patients than in healthy controls.

cDNA was made from 500 ng RNA using alpha and beta constant primers. Alpha and beta chain libraries were made separately by chain-specific third strand synthesis with multiplexing indices. TCRdb re-called the 5' RACE reads through MiXCR, storing one row per CDR3 protein. This table has some 9,800 distinct CDR3 sequences, 8% appearing once. Germline V gene sequence: CDR1 SGHDT, CDR2 YYEEEE. The CDR3 covers 16 residues. V was shortened by 0 bases and J by 2 bases, with 12 bases between the two germline ends. Sequencing was performed on blood. The clonotype originates from an adult in good health. The J gene is TRBJ1-5, the V gene TRBV5-6; D call uncertain. Here the CDR3 DNA reads TGTGCCAGCAGCTTGGCCGCTGGATCGGGCAATCAGCCCCAGCATTTT. Residues: CASSLAAGSGNQPQHF.